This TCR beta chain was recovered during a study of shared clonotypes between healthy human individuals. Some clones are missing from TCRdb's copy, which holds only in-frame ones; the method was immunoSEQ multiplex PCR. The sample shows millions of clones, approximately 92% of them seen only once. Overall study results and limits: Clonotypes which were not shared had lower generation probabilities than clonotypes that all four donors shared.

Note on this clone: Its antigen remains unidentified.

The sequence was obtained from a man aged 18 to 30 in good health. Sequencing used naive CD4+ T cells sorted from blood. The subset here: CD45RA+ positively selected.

CDR3 sequence (DNA): TGTGCCAGCAGTTCAGGGGGTTTCTCCTACGAGCAGTACTTC. Amino acid sequence: CASSSGGFSYEQYF. This chain connects TRBV6-5 to TRBJ2-7; 7 positions agree with TRBD1. CDR3 length: 14 residues. The J segment lost 0 bases and the V segment lost 4 bases, leaving 3 bases of the junction unmatched. CDR1 and CDR2 (germline): MNHEY, SVGAGI.